This TCR beta chain derives from a study of blood T cell repertoires in COVID-19. About the research overall: The United States, Italy and Spain provided the acute and convalescent COVID-19 samples. The analysed material was cDNA or gDNA that came from T cells, B-cell-depleted T cells, or PBMCs.

The method was immunoSEQ multiplex PCR; TCRdb's version includes in-frame clones alone and lacks a portion of them. In the table there are about 94,000 clones, around 67% of which are singletons. This clone has just a few counts. Enrolled during active infection, Seattle patients were then followed longitudinally. The CDR3 is 14 amino acids. Trimming cost V 6 bases and J 1 base, with 10 bases left between them. Germline V gene sequence: CDR1 SGHTA, CDR2 FQGNSA. The sequenced material came from peripheral blood. The chain joins TRBV7-2 to TRBJ1-5, with D unresolved. The sequence was collected from a man aged 65 to 85 with COVID-19, enrolled during active disease. CDR3 sequence: CASSAGESNQPQHF. CDR3 bases: TGTGCCAGCAGTGCCGGGGAGAGCAATCAGCCCCAGCATTTT.